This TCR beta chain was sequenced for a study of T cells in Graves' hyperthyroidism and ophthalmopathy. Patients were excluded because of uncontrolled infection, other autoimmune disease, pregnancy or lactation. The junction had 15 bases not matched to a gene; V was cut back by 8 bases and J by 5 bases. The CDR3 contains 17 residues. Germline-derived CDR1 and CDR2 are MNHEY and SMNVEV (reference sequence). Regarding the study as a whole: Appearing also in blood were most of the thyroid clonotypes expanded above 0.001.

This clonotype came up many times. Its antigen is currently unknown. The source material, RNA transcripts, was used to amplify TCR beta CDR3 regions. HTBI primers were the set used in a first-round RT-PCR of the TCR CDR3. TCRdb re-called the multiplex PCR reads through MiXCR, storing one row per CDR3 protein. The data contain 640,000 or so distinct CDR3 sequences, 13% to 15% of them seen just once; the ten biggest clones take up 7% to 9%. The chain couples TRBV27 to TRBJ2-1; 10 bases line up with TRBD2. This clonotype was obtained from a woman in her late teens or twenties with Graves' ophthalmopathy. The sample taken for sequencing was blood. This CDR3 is CASAPDKGLAGDNEQFF. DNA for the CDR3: TGTGCCAGCGCCCCCGACAAGGGGCTAGCGGGAGACAATGAGCAGTTCTTC.